This paragraph covers one T cell receptor (beta chain) sequence. The CDR3 runs to 15 residues. The V gene lost 5 bases and the J gene lost 2 bases, with 14 bases spanning the gap. Germline loops: CDR1 SGHTA, CDR2 FQGNSA. This sample was taken from a study of Graves' ophthalmopathy and Graves' hyperthyroidism. Amplification targeted the TCR beta CDR3 regions, with RNA transcripts as the source material. An initial RT-PCR round employing HTBI primers preceded a second-round multiplex PCR. TCRdb re-called the multiplex PCR reads with MiXCR, one entry per CDR3 protein. Of about 1.1 million distinct CDR3 sequences listed, about 38% are singletons.

The clonotype originates from an adult man with Graves' hyperthyroidism. The rearrangement joins TRBV7-2 to TRBJ2-3; no clear D gene. The sequenced sample was peripheral blood or thyroid tissue (not recorded which). CDR3 sequence reads: CASSAVWTSTDTQYF. CDR3 sequence (DNA): TGTGCCAGCAGCGCCGTATGGACCTCCACAGATACGCAGTATTTT.